The entry that follows covers one TCR beta chain sequence. What it binds is unknown. Germline V gene lookup returns CDR1 MDHEN and CDR2 SYDVKM. V dropped 2 bases and J dropped 5; count of bases not matched to a gene: 11. The CDR3 has 16 residues. Collection of ten milliliters of peripheral blood was performed for each donor. This sample was included in a study of blood T cells in healthy people across ages. Through a sample-barcoded 5' primer and a J-beta primer mix, a second PCR was run for roughly 6 to 12 cycles. In TCRdb, the 5' RACE reads were re-called with MiXCR into one record per CDR3 protein. The repertoire consists of roughly 730,000 distinct CDR3 sequences, with about 56% occurring once and the leading ten covering about a quarter. Study-wide findings and caveats: With donor CMV status unknown, expanded clonotype changes were possibly confounded.

This TCR derives from a man between 35 and 55 years old in good health. The source material was blood. The J gene is TRBJ2-5, the V gene TRBV28; 7 bases match TRBD2. CDR3 DNA sequence: TGTGCCAGCAGTTTAGGGCGGGAGAAGGATTTGGAGACCCAGTACTTC. This sequence encodes CASSLGREKDLETQYF.